This T cell receptor beta chain was found in a study of cytomegalovirus exposure and HLA in healthy donors. Only in-frame clones appear in the TCRdb table, and some are missing; sequencing was by immunoSEQ multiplex PCR. The sample has 150,000 or so clones, about 89% seen once. Germline V gene lookup returns CDR1 SGDLS and CDR2 YYNGEE. Between the trimmed V and J ends, which lost 4 bases and 4 bases, there was a span of 12 bases. The CDR3 runs to 13 residues. This sequence was found in a woman younger than 35 in good health and CMV-seropositive. The gene calls are TRBV9 and TRBJ2-7; the D gene is possibly TRBD2 (6 bases). The sequenced material came from PBMCs. CDR3 in amino acids: CASSSRGGYEQYF. The CDR3 DNA reads as TGTGCCAGCAGCTCCAGAGGAGGGTACGAGCAGTACTTC.